The clone carrying this T cell receptor (beta chain) came up a few times. The CDR3 is made up of 12 amino acids. Germline V gives CDR1 SGHVS, CDR2 FNYEAQ. With 5 bases removed from V and 8 bases from J, the gap between germline ends came to 10 bases. The sample comes from a study of CD8+CD57+ T cells in acquired aplastic anemia. Sequenced patients had shown CD8+CD57+ cell expansion by flow cytometry. According to the study, genomic DNA was the template for TCR beta VDJ and CDR3 profiling. TCRdb fed the reads into MiXCR, producing one record per CDR3 protein. The sample includes some 200,000 distinct CDR3 sequences, roughly half of them seen just once.

Sequencing was performed on sorted CD4+, CD8+, or CD8+CD57+ T cells (not recorded which) from PBMCs. This receptor was obtained from a human donor with aplastic anemia. The chain is built from TRBV7-6 and TRBJ2-1, with D hard to call. CDR3 residues: CASSQSRYEQFF. The CDR3 coding sequence is TGTGCCAGCAGCCAGAGTCGCTATGAGCAGTTCTTC.